The 9 T cell receptor beta chains below were found in one sample sequenced in a study of T cell responses to AZD1222 COVID-19 vaccine. The assay was immunoSEQ multiplex PCR, and TCRdb's table has in-frame clones only and misses some. The table records 150,000 to 200,000 clones, 80% to 95% of them present only once. The sample was peripheral blood, taken 28 days after the second AZD1222 dose. Every receptor here comes from an adult who received the AZD1222 COVID-19 vaccine.

V gene TRBV19 combines with J gene TRBJ1-4; unclear D gene. V was shortened by 3 bases and J by 11 bases, with 19 bases between the two germline ends. This CDR3 comprises 15 residues. Germline loops: CDR1 LNHDA, CDR2 SQIVND (reference sequence). The CDR3 coding sequence is TGTGCCAGTAGTATCAGAACCGGGGAAGTAAAGAAACTGTTTTTT. Its translation is CASSIRTGEVKKLFF.

The V call is TRBV18, the J call TRBJ2-1; the D gene is possibly TRBD2 (6 bases). Per germline, CDR1 KGHSH and CDR2 LQKENI. V lost 1 base and J 12 bases, leaving 28 bases between the germline ends. This CDR3 has 18 amino acids. CDR3 amino acids: CASSPLRTDYKRDAWQFF. The CDR3 nucleotides read TGTGCCAGCTCACCACTTCGGACGGACTACAAACGGGACGCATGGCAGTTCTTC.

This sequence joins TRBV28 and TRBJ1-2; 9 positions agree with TRBD1. Per germline, CDR1 MDHEN and CDR2 SYDVKM. The CDR3 covers 14 residues. Trimming removed 3 bases from V and 6 bases from J; junction bases left unmatched: 5. In DNA form, the CDR3 reads TGTGCCAGCAGTTTCCAGGACAGGGGAGATGGCTACACCTTC. It encodes CASSFQDRGDGYTF.

The rearrangement joins TRBV19 to TRBJ2-1; 7 bases align to TRBD1. The trim removed 8 bases at V and 5 bases at J, leaving 6 bases unmatched. Germline V gene sequence: CDR1 LNHDA, CDR2 SQIVND (reference sequence). This CDR3 is 13 amino acids long. The CDR3 spells CASLGRGNNEQFF. In nucleotides, the CDR3 is TGTGCCAGTCTCGGCAGGGGGAACAATGAGCAGTTCTTC.

V gene TRBV5-6 combines with J gene TRBJ1-4; the D is unclear. The CDR3 contains 15 residues. The germline gives CDR1 SGHDT, CDR2 YYEEEE. Trimming took 1 base from V and 7 from J, leaving 14 bases between them. CDR3 loop: CASSLWGRRVEKLFF. Here the CDR3 DNA reads TGTGCCAGCAGCTTGTGGGGTAGGAGGGTTGAAAAACTGTTTTTT.

The chain carries TRBV15 and TRBJ1-1, with D possibly matching TRBD1 (5 bases). The CDR3 is made up of 14 amino acids. V shed 5 bases and J shed 0 bases, with 10 bases lying between them. Germline CDR1 LNHNV, CDR2 YYDKDF (reference sequence). The CDR3 sequence: CATSSVRVNTEAFF. CDR3 in DNA: TGTGCCACCAGCTCGGTCAGGGTGAACACTGAAGCTTTCTTT.

This chain connects TRBV2 to TRBJ1-2; D remains unclear. Germline CDR1 is SNHLY and CDR2 is FYNNEI. This CDR3 comprises 13 residues. V lost 4 bases, J lost 4 bases, and 10 bases lay in between. In DNA, the CDR3 is TGTGCCAGCAGTGCTGAGGTGGCCTATGGCTACACCTTC. Encoded protein: CASSAEVAYGYTF.

The rearrangement joins TRBV9 to TRBJ1-3; D not certain. The V gene's germline CDR1 is SGDLS and CDR2 YYNGEE. Deletions cut 2 bases from V and 0 bases from J, with 9 bases between. The CDR3 extends over 15 amino acids. CDR3 coding DNA: TGTGCCAGCAGCGTCGGTTCCCTCTCTGGAAACACCATATATTTT. As protein: CASSVGSLSGNTIYF. Filled out from reference TRBV9 and TRBJ1-3, the complete variable domain reads DSGVTQTPKHLITATGQRVTLRCSPRSGDLSVYWYQQSLDQGLQFLIQYYNGEERAKGNILERFSAQQFPDLHSELNLSSLELGDSALYFCASSVGSLSGNTIYFGEGSWLTVV.

This chain links TRBV2 with TRBJ2-3; 11 bases are a match to TRBD2. This CDR3 is built from 16 residues. V lost 4 bases and J lost 1; bases outside the gene matches: 4. Germline assignment: CDR1 SNHLY and CDR2 FYNNEI. For the CDR3, the DNA is TGTGCCAGCAGTGCGGCGGGACTAGCGGGCACAGATACGCAGTATTTT. This translates into CASSAAGLAGTDTQYF.